This T cell receptor beta chain came from a study of blood T cell repertoires in COVID-19. In the study overall: In each case, the material was cDNA or gDNA derived from T cells, B-cell-depleted T cells, or PBMCs.

Patients at the Seattle site were enrolled during active infection and followed longitudinally. Under the authors' procedure: Nucleated cell number was recorded as an estimate derived from reference gene primer amplification. Only in-frame clones appear in the TCRdb table, and some are missing; sequencing was by immunoSEQ multiplex PCR. The D gene and trimming were derived from the DNA, and the V and J assignments and clone size from that table. The data contain roughly 250,000 clones, 91% of them seen just once; the ten biggest clones take up around 2.6%. This TCR was sampled from a person aged 18 to 30 with COVID-19, enrolled during active disease. Material for sequencing was peripheral blood.

The chain's CDR3 is CASSPTAGTTYNEQFF. In nucleotides, the CDR3 is TGTGCCAGCAGCCCAACCGCCGGGACTACCTACAATGAGCAGTTCTTC. The V and J genes are TRBV11-2 and TRBJ2-1, with 7 bases aligning to TRBD2. This CDR3 has 16 amino acids. Germline values: CDR1 SGHAT, CDR2 FQNNGV. Trimming removed 5 bases from V and 2 bases from J; junction bases left unmatched: 9.